This paragraph covers one TCR beta chain sequence. Its antigen is currently unknown. The data were produced by immunoSEQ multiplex PCR, yet TCRdb's version contains in-frame clones alone and is incomplete. Of 300,000 to 400,000 clones in the sample, about nine tenths are singletons; the top ten hold roughly 3.2%. This entry belongs to a study of Ad26.COV2.S vaccination and SARS-CoV-2 variants. General study points: CD8+ and CD4+ T cells specific for spike reportedly responded with substantial breadth after vaccination. While placebo recipients had lower spike-specific TCR breadth, vaccine recipients had more. Analyses of TCR breadth and depth may have underestimated total T cell responses.

Documented treatment: some 20 received Ad26.COV2.S at low or high dose, single or two shots; roughly 5 received placebo; per-sample allocation not given. Sample collection was performed on day 63 after the first vaccine or placebo injection. Its platform was an Ad26 vector, and its expressed antigen was Wuhan-strain SARS-CoV-2 spike. The germline V and J ends were trimmed by 4 bases and 2 bases, with 20 bases remaining between them. The germline V gene encodes CDR1 LNHDA and CDR2 SQIVND (reference sequence). CDR3 length equals 17 residues. The V and J genes are TRBV19 and TRBJ1-1, with D tentatively TRBD1 (6 bases). The input for sequencing was peripheral blood, taken in a trial of Ad26.COV2.S vaccine versus placebo. This sequence was found in a person between 18 and 60 years old who received the Ad26.COV2.S COVID-19 vaccine or a placebo. CDR3 residues: CASSNIRRNRENTEAFF. The DNA of the CDR3 is TGTGCCAGTAGTAATATAAGGAGGAACAGGGAAAACACTGAAGCTTTCTTT.